The rows below give T cell receptor beta chains drawn from one sample of a study of Graves' ophthalmopathy and Graves' hyperthyroidism. A single record per CDR3 protein comes from TCRdb applying MiXCR to the multiplex PCR reads. In the table there are hundreds of thousands of distinct CDR3 sequences, over 40% of which are singletons. Sequencing input: peripheral blood. These receptors originate from an adult man with Graves' ophthalmopathy. CDR3s include the opening cysteine and the closing phenylalanine or tryptophan. The order of the fields is V gene, clone size, D gene, J gene, CDR3 protein, CDR3 DNA. The D gene is left open where the match is weak. Rows give clone size only sometimes, using once, few, many, or a class for an expanded clone.

TRBV19,many,-,TRBJ1-1,CASSIYRQNTEAFF,TGTGCCAGTAGTATCTACCGACAGAACACTGAAGCTTTCTTT
TRBV6-5,once,TRBD2,TRBJ2-5,CASSPTSGMETQYF,TGTGCCAGCAGCCCGACTAGCGGGATGGAGACCCAGTACTTC
TRBV19,-,TRBD1,TRBJ1-1,CASSMRTGGVGTEAFF,TGTGCCAGTAGTATGAGGACAGGGGGCGTTGGCACTGAAGCTTTCTTT
TRBV6-5,many,-,TRBJ1-2,CASSYVGQRNGYTF,TGTGCCAGCAGTTACGTCGGTCAGCGGAACGGCTACACCTTC
TRBV29-1,many,TRBD2,TRBJ2-7,CSVVRGIAGAYEQYF,TGCAGCGTTGTTCGCGGAATAGCGGGAGCGTACGAGCAGTACTTC
TRBV29-1,-,TRBD1,TRBJ1-2,CSDLGTVYGYTF,TGCAGTGACCTCGGGACAGTCTATGGCTACACCTTC
TRBV6-2/TRBV6-3,-,-,TRBJ2-7,CASRQGRYEQYF,TGTGCCAGCAGACAGGGTCGATACGAGCAGTACTTC
TRBV2,-,TRBD1,TRBJ1-5,CASSIDRGPQHF,TGTGCCAGCAGTATCGACAGGGGTCCCCAGCATTTT
TRBV4-1,few,-,TRBJ1-1,CASSQAGESTEAFF,TGCGCCAGCAGCCAAGCAGGGGAAAGCACTGAAGCTTTCTTT
TRBV20-1,many,-,TRBJ1-1,CSARTHRATEAFF,TGCAGTGCTAGAACCCACAGGGCCACTGAAGCTTTCTTT
TRBV4-2,-,-,TRBJ2-7,CASSQTQGNEQYF,TGTGCCAGCAGTCAAACACAGGGTAACGAGCAGTACTTC
TRBV15,many,TRBD1,TRBJ2-5,CATSRVRGQDETQYF,TGTGCCACCAGCAGAGTAAGGGGGCAGGACGAGACCCAGTACTTC
TRBV5-1,many,-,TRBJ1-1,CASSLEGGGAFF,TGCGCCAGCAGCTTGGAGGGTGGGGGAGCTTTCTTT
TRBV10-3,-,TRBD1,TRBJ1-2,CASSDGTGVRGYTF,TGTGCCAGCAGTGATGGGACAGGGGTCCGCGGCTACACCTTC
TRBV7-2,-,TRBD2,TRBJ2-5,CASRQGLAGGGETQYF,TGTGCCAGCAGGCAGGGTCTAGCGGGGGGTGGCGAGACCCAGTACTTC
TRBV7-9,-,TRBD1,TRBJ2-5,CASSLGTVSWETQYF,TGTGCCAGCAGCTTGGGGACAGTGAGTTGGGAGACCCAGTACTTC
TRBV10-3,-,-,TRBJ2-2,CAISYAARGTGELFF,TGTGCCATCAGTTACGCCGCCAGGGGCACCGGGGAGCTGTTTTTT
TRBV9,-,-,TRBJ1-2,CASSQNRANYGYTF,TGTGCCAGCAGCCAAAACAGGGCGAACTATGGCTACACCTTC